Below are 8 T cell receptor beta chains sequenced from a single sample in a study of blood T cells in healthy people across ages. A second PCR, run for 7 to 11 cycles, used a sample-barcoded 5' primer plus a J-beta primer mix. TCRdb re-derived calls from the 5' RACE reads in MiXCR, one entry per CDR3 protein. The sample carries about 930,000 distinct CDR3 sequences, 25% to 30% recorded once. The sample also formed part of further work on T cells of mothers and their children.

The sample was blood. Receptors originate from a woman in her thirties or forties in good health.

The rearrangement uses TRBV6-1 and TRBJ2-1; 8 bases match TRBD1. Losses at the gene ends were 1 base for V and 10 bases for J; bases not matched to a gene: 6. The CDR3 totals 14 residues. Germline values: CDR1 MNHNS, CDR2 SASEGT. The CDR3 reads CASSEGTGRYEQFF. DNA for the CDR3: TGTGCCAGCAGTGAAGGGACAGGGCGGTACGAGCAGTTCTTC.

The chain combines TRBV5-1 with TRBJ2-3, with a tentative D call TRBD2 (6 bases). The CDR3 contains 15 residues. V was shortened by 2 bases and J by 4 bases, with 14 bases between the two germline ends. Germline V CDR1 and CDR2: SGHRS, YFSETQ. The CDR3 nucleotides are TGCGCCAGCAGCTTAGGAGGGGCCGGCGCAGATACGCAGTATTTT. Its protein is CASSLGGAGADTQYF.

The chain recombines TRBV27 with TRBJ2-5; D might be TRBD2 (7 bases). The CDR3 runs 15 residues. The germline V gene has CDR1 MNHEY and CDR2 SMNVEV (reference sequence). V lost 6 bases and J 6 bases, leaving 20 bases between the germline ends. The CDR3 DNA is TGTGCCAGCAGAGCGGGCGGGGGCCTACTTCAGACCCAGTACTTC. This translates into CASRAGGGLLQTQYF.

This clonotype was counted a few times. This rearrangement joins TRBV6-2 or TRBV6-3 to TRBJ2-7; TRBD1 aligns across 8 bases. V lost 5 bases and J lost 12; bases outside the gene matches: 15. Germline CDR1 MNHEY, CDR2 SVGEGT. This CDR3 is 14 amino acids long. In DNA, the CDR3 is TGTGCCAGCAGTCGAATACCTTCGGACAGGGTTGTGTACTTC. Protein: CASSRIPSDRVVYF.

The rearrangement joins TRBV3-1 to TRBJ2-5; the D is unclear. Near its end, the DNA agrees better with TRBJ2-7, so the J call may be wrong. Germline V gene data show CDR1 as LGHDT and CDR2 as YNNKEL (reference sequence). The CDR3 covers 13 residues. CDR3 region: CASSARASYEQYF. CDR3 coding DNA: TGTGCCAGCAGCGCAAGGGCCTCTTACGAGCAGTACTTC.

The V call is TRBV12-3 or TRBV12-4, the J call TRBJ2-3, with TRBD1 matching 8 bases. V trimming: 6 bases; J trimming: 3 bases; junction bases outside the gene matches: 8. The CDR3 runs to 15 residues. Here the CDR3 DNA reads TGTGCCAGCAGCCCCAGGACAGGGTGGACAGATACGCAGTATTTT. Translating it yields CASSPRTGWTDTQYF.

J is TRBJ2-5 and V is TRBV3-1; TRBD2 matches 9 bases. V shed 4 bases, J shed 4 bases, and the junction held 16 bases outside the gene matches. Looked up from germline, CDR1 is LGHDT and CDR2 is YNNKEL (reference sequence). This CDR3 spans 18 amino acids. DNA for the CDR3: TGTGCCAGCAGCCGCTTTCAGCGACCTAGCGGGGTCCCAGAGACCCAGTACTTC. Protein product: CASSRFQRPSGVPETQYF.

This clonotype has at least ten counts. The chain couples TRBV5-6 to TRBJ2-1; D call uncertain. The CDR3 is 14 residues long. Trimming stripped 1 base from V and 4 bases from J, with 9 bases between. Germline V gives CDR1 SGHDT, CDR2 YYEEEE. As DNA, the CDR3 is TGTGCCAGCAGCTTGAGGATGGAGTACAATGAGCAGTTCTTC. This sequence encodes CASSLRMEYNEQFF.